The clone carrying this TCR beta chain was detected ten times or more. What it binds is unknown. TCRdb itself ran the RACE reads through MiXCR, one entry per CDR3 protein. Of 280,000 or so distinct CDR3 sequences in the sample, approximately 7.5% are singletons; the top ten hold more than 1%. The sample comes from a study of human T cells and chemical hapten exposure. Background on the study: Sensitization involved placing 2% DPC onto a roughly 2 cm by roughly 2 cm region of upper inner arm skin. Findings and caveats of the study: The number of TCRs over 1 in 1000 frequency stayed unchanged after DPC.

Indicated time point: pre-sensitization, week 0. The treatment: therapeutic diphenylcyclopropenone sensitization with weekly scalp DPC. The V gene's germline CDR1 is KGHDR and CDR2 SFDVKD. V lost 4 bases and J 6 bases, leaving 7 bases between the germline ends. This CDR3 is built from 12 residues. The starting material was whole blood, obtained in connection with sensitization to the hapten diphenylcyclopropenone (DPC). V is TRBV24-1 and J is TRBJ2-3; a weak D match, TRBD2 (5 bases). The origin of this receptor is a man younger than 35 with alopecia areata. Some clones in this sample may be carry-over from other donors' samples. In DNA form, the CDR3 reads TGTGCCACCAGTGACAAGCGGGATACGCAGTATTTT. It translates to CATSDKRDTQYF.